This T cell receptor beta chain appears in the sequencing data of a study of CD8 T cells in Susac syndrome. The RNA input was roughly 0.45 to 1 ug, and it was reverse transcribed with random hexamers. A multiplex approach, immunoSEQ multiplex PCR, amplified TCR beta CDR3 across 54 Vbeta and 13 Jbeta. One entry per CDR3 protein results from TCRdb running MiXCR on the immunoSEQ multiplex PCR reads. This table holds 150,000 to 200,000 distinct CDR3 sequences, just over 90% found once. CDR1 SGDLS and CDR2 YYNGEE come from the germline V gene. CDR3 size: 15 residues. V lost 0 bases and J lost 7, with 14 bases in between.

Sequencing was performed on CD4+ T cells from PBMCs. The gene calls are TRBV9 and TRBJ2-1; tentative D call: TRBD2 (6 bases). The receptor comes from a human donor in good health. This CDR3 is CASSVGTILGNEQFF. CDR3 sequence (DNA): TGTGCCAGCAGCGTAGGGACTATTTTAGGGAATGAGCAGTTCTTC.